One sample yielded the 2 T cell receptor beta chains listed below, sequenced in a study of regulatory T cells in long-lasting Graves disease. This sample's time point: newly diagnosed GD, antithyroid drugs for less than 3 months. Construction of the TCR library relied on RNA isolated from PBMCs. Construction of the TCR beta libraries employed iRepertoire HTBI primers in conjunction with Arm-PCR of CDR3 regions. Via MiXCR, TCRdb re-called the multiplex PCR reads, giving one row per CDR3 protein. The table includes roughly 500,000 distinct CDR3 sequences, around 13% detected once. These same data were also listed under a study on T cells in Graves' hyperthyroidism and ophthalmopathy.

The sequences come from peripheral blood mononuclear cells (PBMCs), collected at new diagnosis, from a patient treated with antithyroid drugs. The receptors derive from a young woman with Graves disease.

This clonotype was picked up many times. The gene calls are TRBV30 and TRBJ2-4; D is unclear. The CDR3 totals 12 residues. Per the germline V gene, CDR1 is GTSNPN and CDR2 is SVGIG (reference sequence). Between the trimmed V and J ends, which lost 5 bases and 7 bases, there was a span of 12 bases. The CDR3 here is CAWAPVGNIQYF. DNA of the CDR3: TGTGCCTGGGCCCCAGTGGGGAACATTCAGTACTTC.

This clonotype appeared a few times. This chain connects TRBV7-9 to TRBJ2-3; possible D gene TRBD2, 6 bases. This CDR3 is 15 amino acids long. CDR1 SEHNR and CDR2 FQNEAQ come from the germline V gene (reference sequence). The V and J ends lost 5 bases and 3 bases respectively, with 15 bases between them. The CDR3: CASSPRRGLTDTQYF. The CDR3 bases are TGTGCCAGCAGCCCCCGGAGGGGCCTAACAGATACGCAGTATTTT.